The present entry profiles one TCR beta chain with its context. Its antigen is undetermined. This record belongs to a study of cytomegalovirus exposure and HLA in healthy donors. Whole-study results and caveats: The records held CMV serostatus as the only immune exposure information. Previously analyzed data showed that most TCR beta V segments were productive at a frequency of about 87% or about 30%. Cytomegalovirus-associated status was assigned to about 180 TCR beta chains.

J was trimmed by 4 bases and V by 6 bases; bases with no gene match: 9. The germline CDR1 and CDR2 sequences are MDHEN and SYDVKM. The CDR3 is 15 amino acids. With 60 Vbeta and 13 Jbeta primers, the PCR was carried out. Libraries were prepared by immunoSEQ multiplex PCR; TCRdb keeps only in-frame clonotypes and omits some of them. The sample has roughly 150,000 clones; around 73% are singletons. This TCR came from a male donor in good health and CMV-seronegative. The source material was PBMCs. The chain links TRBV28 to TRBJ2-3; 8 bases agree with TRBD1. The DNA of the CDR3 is TGTGCCAGCAGGGTTCAAGGACAGGGTCCAGATACGCAGTATTTT. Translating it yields CASRVQGQGPDTQYF. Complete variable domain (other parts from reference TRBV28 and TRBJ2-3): DVKVTQSSRYLVKRTGEKVFLECVQDMDHENMFWYRQDPGLGLRLIYFSYDVKMKEKGDIPEGYSVSREKKERFSLILESASTNQTSMYLCASRVQGQGPDTQYFGPGTRLTVL.